The 8 T cell receptor beta chains reported below all come from one sample, sequenced in a study of T cells after yellow fever vaccination. TCRdb reanalysed the 5' RACE reads using MiXCR and keeps one entry per CDR3 protein. The data show 450,000 to 650,000 distinct CDR3 sequences, roughly 12% seen once. This material consisted of PBMCs, taken on the day of the yellow fever booster vaccination. All receptors come from a man between 25 and 39 years old who received the YFV17D yellow fever vaccine.

This clonotype was seen more than once but under ten times. The J gene is TRBJ2-3, the V gene TRBV29-1; 10 bases are shared with TRBD1. CDR3 length equals 16 residues. Germline-derived CDR1 and CDR2 are SQVTM and ANQGSEA. With 7 bases clipped from V and 0 bases from J, the junction kept 10 bases outside the gene matches. CDR3 sequence (DNA): TGCAGCGCCGTGACAGGGGGCGATTCTAGCACAGATACGCAGTATTTT. It translates to CSAVTGGDSSTDTQYF.

Many counts were recorded for this clonotype. This chain links TRBV20-1 with TRBJ2-7; D call uncertain. Trimming removed 6 bases at V and 5 bases at J, with 8 bases between. This CDR3 has 10 residues. CDR1 is DFQATT and CDR2 is SNEGSKA in the germline V gene (reference sequence). The CDR3 DNA sequence: TGCAGTGCCAGGAAGGACGAGCAGTACTTC. Translating it yields CSARKDEQYF.

The gene calls are TRBV18 and TRBJ2-5, with a tentative D call TRBD2 (5 bases). Trimming took 4 bases from V and 3 from J, leaving 12 bases between them. The V gene's germline CDR1 is KGHSH and CDR2 LQKENI. CDR3 size: 14 residues. The CDR3 nucleotides read TGTGCCAGCTCACGGGGAGTCAACGAAGAGACCCAGTACTTC. It codes for CASSRGVNEETQYF.

The rearrangement joins TRBV4-1 to TRBJ2-7; D ambiguous. Between the trimmed V and J ends, which lost 4 bases and 6 bases, there was a span of 16 bases. The length of the CDR3 is 14 residues. The germline gives CDR1 MGHRA, CDR2 YSYEKL. CDR3 loop: CASSPVVGDPEQYF. The CDR3 bases are TGCGCCAGCAGCCCGGTGGTTGGCGACCCCGAGCAGTACTTC.

V usage is TRBV5-4 and J usage is TRBJ1-1; D remains unclear. V lost 0 bases, J lost 7 bases, and 4 bases lay in between. Germline V gives CDR1 SGHNT, CDR2 YYREEE (reference sequence). The CDR3 consists of 11 residues. CDR3 sequence (DNA): TGTGCCAGCAGCTTGGAGAGTGAAGCTTTCTTT. Residues: CASSLESEAFF.

This clonotype has only a few counts. The rearrangement links TRBV6-1 to TRBJ2-7, with 7 bases matching TRBD1. V lost 8 bases to trimming and J lost 0 bases; unmatched junction nucleotides: 7. The length of the CDR3 is 14 residues. From germline, CDR1 is MNHNS and CDR2 SASEGT. The CDR3 nucleotides are TGTGCCAGCCACACAGGGGACCTCTCCTACGAGCAGTACTTC. Amino acids: CASHTGDLSYEQYF.

This chain joins TRBV4-3 and TRBJ2-3; TRBD1 agrees at 7 bases. Germline loops: CDR1 LGHNA, CDR2 YSLEER. This CDR3 has 13 amino acids. The V and J ends lost 3 bases and 3 bases, in that order; junction bases with no gene match: 0. The CDR3 spells CASSHRGTDTQYF. The CDR3 region has the DNA TGCGCCAGCAGCCACAGGGGGACAGATACGCAGTATTTT.

This clonotype was counted a few times. The genes are TRBV7-8 and TRBJ2-5, with 8 bases fitting TRBD2. Germline V gene sequence: CDR1 SGHVS, CDR2 FQNEAQ. V lost 4 bases and J lost 4; bases outside the gene matches: 8. The CDR3 covers 15 residues. DNA of the CDR3: TGTGCCAGCAGCTCTTCCCCGGGAGGGAGAGAGACCCAGTACTTC. It specifies CASSSSPGGRETQYF.